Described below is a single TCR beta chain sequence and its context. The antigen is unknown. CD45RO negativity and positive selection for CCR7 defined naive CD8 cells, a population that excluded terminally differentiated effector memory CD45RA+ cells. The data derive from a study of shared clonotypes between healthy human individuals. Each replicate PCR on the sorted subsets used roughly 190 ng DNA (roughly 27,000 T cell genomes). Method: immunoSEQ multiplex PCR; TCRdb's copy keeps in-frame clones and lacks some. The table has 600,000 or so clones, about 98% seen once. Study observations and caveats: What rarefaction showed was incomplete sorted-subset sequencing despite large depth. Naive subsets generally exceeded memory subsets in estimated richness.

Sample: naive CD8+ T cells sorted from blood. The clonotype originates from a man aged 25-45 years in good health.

The CDR3 spells CASSLALGGDEQFF. The CDR3 DNA reads as TGTGCCAGCAGCTTAGCGCTCGGGGGCGATGAGCAGTTCTTC. This chain joins TRBV7-9 and TRBJ2-1; D possibly uses TRBD1 or TRBD2 (6 bases each). Trimming removed 0 bases from V and 8 bases from J, with 11 bases in between. This CDR3 has 14 amino acids. The germline V gene has CDR1 SEHNR and CDR2 FQNEAQ (reference sequence).